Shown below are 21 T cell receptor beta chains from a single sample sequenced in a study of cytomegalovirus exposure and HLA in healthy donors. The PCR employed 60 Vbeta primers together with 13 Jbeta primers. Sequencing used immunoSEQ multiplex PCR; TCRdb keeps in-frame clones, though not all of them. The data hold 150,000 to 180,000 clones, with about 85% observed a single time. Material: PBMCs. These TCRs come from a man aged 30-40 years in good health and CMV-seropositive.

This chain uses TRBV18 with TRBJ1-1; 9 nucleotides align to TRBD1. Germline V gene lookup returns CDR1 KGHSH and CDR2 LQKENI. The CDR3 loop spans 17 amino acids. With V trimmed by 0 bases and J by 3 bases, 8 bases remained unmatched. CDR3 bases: TGTGCCAGCTCACCACCACCCACAGGGGGCATGGACACTGAAGCTTTCTTT. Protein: CASSPPPTGGMDTEAFF.

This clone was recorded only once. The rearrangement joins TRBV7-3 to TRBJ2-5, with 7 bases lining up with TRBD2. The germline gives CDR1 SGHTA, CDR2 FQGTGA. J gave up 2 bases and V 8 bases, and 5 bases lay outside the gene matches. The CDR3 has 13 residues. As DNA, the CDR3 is TGTGCCAGCGCTCGCGGGAGACAAGAGACCCAGTACTTC. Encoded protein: CASARGRQETQYF. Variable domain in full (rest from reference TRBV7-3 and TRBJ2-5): GAGVSQTPSNKVTEKGKYVELRCDPISGHTALYWYRQSLGQGPEFLIYFQGTGAADDSGLPNDRFFAVRPEGSVSTLKIQRTERGDSAVYLCASARGRQETQYFGPGTRLLVL.

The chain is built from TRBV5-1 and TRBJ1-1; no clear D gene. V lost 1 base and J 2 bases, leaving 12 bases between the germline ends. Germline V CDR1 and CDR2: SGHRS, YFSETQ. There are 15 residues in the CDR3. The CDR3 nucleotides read TGCGCCAGCAGCTTGTTGGGAGCACCAAACACTGAAGCTTTCTTT. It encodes CASSLLGAPNTEAFF.

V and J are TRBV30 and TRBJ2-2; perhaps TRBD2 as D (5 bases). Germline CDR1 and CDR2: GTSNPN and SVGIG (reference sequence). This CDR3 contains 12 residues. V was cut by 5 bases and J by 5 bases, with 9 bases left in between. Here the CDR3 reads CAWRLATGELFF. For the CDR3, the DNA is TGTGCCTGGCGTCTAGCAACCGGGGAGCTGTTTTTT.

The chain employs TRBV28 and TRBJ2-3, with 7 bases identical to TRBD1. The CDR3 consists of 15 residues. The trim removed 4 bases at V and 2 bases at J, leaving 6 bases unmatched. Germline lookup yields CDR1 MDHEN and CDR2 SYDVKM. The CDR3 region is CASSSIQGTTDTQYF. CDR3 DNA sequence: TGTGCCAGCAGTTCGATACAGGGGACCACAGATACGCAGTATTTT.

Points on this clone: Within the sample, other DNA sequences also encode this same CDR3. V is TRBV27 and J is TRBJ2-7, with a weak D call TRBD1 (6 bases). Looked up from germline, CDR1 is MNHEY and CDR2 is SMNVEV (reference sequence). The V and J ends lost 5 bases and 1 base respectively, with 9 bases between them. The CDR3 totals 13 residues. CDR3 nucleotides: TGTGCCAGCAGTCCGACAGGATCCTACGAGCAGTACTTC. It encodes CASSPTGSYEQYF.

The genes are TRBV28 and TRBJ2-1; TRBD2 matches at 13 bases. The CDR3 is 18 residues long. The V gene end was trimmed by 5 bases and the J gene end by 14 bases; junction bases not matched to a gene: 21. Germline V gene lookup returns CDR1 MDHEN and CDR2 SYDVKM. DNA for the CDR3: TGTGCCAGCAGTCCGGGGGCCCTACTAGCGGGAGGGTTGGGGGCGAAGTTCTTC. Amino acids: CASSPGALLAGGLGAKFF.

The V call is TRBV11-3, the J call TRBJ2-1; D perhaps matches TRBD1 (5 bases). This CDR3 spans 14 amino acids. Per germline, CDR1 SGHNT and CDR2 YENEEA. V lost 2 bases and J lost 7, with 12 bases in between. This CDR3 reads CASSLQGLGNEQFF. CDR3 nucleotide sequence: TGTGCCAGCAGCTTACAGGGTCTCGGGAATGAGCAGTTCTTC.

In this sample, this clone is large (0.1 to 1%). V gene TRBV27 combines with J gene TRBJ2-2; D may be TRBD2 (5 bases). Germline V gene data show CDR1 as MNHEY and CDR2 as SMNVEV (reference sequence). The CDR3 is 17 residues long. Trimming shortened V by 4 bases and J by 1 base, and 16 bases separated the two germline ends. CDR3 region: CASSSNSFGLNTGELFF. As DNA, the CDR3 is TGTGCCAGCAGTTCGAACTCATTCGGACTGAACACCGGGGAGCTGTTTTTT.

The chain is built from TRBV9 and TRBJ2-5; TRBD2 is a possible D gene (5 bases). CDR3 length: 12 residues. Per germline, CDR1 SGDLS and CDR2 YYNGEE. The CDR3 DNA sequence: TGTGCTTCGCTCGGGGATAAAGAGACCCAGTACTTC. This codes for CASLGDKETQYF.

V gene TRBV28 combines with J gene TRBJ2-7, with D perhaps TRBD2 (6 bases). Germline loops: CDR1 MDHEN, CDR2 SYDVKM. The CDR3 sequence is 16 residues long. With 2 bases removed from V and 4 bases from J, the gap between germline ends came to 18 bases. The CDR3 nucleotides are TGTGCCAGCAGTTTAGGATTTGCGGGGATTCCTTACGAGCAGTACTTC. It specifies CASSLGFAGIPYEQYF.

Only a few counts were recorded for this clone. The CDR3 bases are TGTGCCAGCAGTGAGTACTTAAGCAATCAGCCCCAGCATTTT. As protein: CASSEYLSNQPQHF. V is TRBV25-1 and J is TRBJ1-5; the D is unclear. This CDR3 region has 14 residues. Germline CDR1 MGHDK, CDR2 SYGVNS. Trimming stripped 3 bases from V and 1 base from J, with 7 bases between. The variable domain in full, with the rest retrieved from reference TRBV25-1 and TRBJ1-5, is EADIYQTPRYLVIGTGKKITLECSQTMGHDKMYWYQQDPGMELHLIHYSYGVNSTEKGDLSSESTVSRIRTEHFPLTLESARPSHTSQYLCASSEYLSNQPQHFGDGTRLSIL.

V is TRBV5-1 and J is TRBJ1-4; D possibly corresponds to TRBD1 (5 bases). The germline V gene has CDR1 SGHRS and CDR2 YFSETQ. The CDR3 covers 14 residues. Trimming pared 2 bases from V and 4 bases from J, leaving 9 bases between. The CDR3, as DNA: TGCGCCAGCAGCTTCGGAGGGGATAATGAAAAACTGTTTTTT. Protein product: CASSFGGDNEKLFF.

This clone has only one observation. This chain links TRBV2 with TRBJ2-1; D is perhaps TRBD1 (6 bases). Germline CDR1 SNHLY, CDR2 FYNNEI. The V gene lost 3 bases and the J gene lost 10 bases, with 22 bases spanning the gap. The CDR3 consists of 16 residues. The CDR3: CASSEGASSPILEQFF. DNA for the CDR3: TGTGCCAGCAGTGAGGGGGCAAGTAGTCCAATATTAGAGCAGTTCTTC.

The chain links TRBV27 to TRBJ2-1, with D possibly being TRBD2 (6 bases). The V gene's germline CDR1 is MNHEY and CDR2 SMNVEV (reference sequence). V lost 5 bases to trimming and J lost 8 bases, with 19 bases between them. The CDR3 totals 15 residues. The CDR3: CASSRLLTPGDEQFF. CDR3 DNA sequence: TGTGCCAGCAGTCGATTATTGACCCCGGGGGATGAGCAGTTCTTC.

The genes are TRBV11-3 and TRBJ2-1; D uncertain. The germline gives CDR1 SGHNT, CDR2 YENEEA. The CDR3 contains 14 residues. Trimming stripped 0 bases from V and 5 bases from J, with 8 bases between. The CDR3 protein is CASSLDGPHNEQFF. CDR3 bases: TGTGCCAGCAGCTTAGATGGGCCTCACAATGAGCAGTTCTTC.

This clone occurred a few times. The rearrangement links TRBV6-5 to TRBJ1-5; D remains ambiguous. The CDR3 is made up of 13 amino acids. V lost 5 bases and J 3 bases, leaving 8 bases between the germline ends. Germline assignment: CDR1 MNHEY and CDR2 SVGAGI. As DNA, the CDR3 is TGTGCCAGCAGTAGCGTGGACAATCAGCCCCAGCATTTT. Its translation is CASSSVDNQPQHF.

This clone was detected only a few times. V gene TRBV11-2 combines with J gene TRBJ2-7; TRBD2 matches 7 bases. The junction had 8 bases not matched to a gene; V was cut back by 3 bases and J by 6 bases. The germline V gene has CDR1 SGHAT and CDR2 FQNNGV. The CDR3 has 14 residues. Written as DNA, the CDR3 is TGTGCCAGCAGCTTGGGGCGGGAGTTACTCGAGCAGTACTTC. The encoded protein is CASSLGRELLEQYF.

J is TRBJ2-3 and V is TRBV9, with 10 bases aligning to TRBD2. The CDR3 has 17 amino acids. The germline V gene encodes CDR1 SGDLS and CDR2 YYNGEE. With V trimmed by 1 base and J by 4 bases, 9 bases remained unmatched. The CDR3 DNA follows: TGTGCCAGCAGCGTAAGCGGGAGCGGGGGGGTTGCAGATACGCAGTATTTT. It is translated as CASSVSGSGGVADTQYF. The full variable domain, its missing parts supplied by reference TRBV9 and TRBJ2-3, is DSGVTQTPKHLITATGQRVTLRCSPRSGDLSVYWYQQSLDQGLQFLIQYYNGEERAKGNILERFSAQQFPDLHSELNLSSLELGDSALYFCASSVSGSGGVADTQYFGPGTRLTVL.

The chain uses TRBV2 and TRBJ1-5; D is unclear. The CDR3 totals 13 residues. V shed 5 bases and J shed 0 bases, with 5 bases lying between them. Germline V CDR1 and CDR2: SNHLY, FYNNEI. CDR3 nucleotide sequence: TGTGCCAGCAGTCAGTATAGCAATCAGCCCCAGCATTTT. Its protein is CASSQYSNQPQHF. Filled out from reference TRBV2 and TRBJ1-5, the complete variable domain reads EPEVTQTPSHQVTQMGQEVILRCVPISNHLYFYWYRQILGQKVEFLVSFYNNEISEKSEIFDDQFSVERPDGSNFTLKIRSTKLEDSAMYFCASSQYSNQPQHFGDGTRLSIL.

The CDR3 DNA reads as TGTGCCACCAACCGAGTTGGAGAAGCTACGCAGTATTTT. As protein: CATNRVGEATQYF. The chain uses TRBV15 and TRBJ2-3; unclear D gene. The CDR3 totals 13 residues. With 7 bases removed from V and 8 bases from J, the gap between germline ends came to 16 bases. Germline assignment: CDR1 LNHNV and CDR2 YYDKDF (reference sequence).